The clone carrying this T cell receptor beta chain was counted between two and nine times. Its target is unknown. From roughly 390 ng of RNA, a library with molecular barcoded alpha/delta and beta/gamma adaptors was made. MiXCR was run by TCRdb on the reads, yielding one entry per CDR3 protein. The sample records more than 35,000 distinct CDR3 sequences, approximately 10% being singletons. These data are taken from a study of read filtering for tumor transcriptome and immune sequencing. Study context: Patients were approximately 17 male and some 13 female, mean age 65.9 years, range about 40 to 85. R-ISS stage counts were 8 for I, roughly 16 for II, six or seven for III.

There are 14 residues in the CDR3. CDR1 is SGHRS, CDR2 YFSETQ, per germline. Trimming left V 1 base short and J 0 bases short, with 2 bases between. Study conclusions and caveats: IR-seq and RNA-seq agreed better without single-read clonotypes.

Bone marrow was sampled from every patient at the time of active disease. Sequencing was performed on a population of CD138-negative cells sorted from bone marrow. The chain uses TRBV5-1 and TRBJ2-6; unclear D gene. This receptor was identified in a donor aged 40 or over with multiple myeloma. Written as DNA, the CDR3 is TGCGCCAGCAGCTTGCCCTCTGGGGCCAACGTCCTGACTTTC. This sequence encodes CASSLPSGANVLTF.